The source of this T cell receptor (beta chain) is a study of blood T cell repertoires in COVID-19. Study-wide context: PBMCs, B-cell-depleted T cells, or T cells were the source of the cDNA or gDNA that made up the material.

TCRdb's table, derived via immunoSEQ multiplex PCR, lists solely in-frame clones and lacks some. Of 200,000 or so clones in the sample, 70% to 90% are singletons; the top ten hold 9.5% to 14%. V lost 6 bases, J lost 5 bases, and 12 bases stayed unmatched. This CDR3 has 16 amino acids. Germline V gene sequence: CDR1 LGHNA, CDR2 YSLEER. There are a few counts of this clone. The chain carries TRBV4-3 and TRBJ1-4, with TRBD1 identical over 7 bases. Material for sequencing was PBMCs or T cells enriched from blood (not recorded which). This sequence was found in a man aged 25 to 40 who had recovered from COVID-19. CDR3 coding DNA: TGCGCCAGCAGTCCAAATCCGGGACAGTTAAATGAAAAACTGTTTTTT. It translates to CASSPNPGQLNEKLFF.